The 15 T cell receptor beta chains below all came from one sample that was sequenced in a study of cytomegalovirus exposure and HLA in healthy donors. A multiplex PCR was run with 60 Vbeta primers and 13 Jbeta primers. The repertoire was sequenced with immunoSEQ multiplex PCR; TCRdb's copy has only in-frame clones and lacks some. Seen here are 150,000 to 200,000 clones, approximately 80% observed once, and the top ten hold roughly 9%. The sample taken for sequencing was PBMCs. The receptors derive from a man between 18 and 29 years old in good health and CMV-seropositive.

This clone was recorded only once. V gene TRBV5-4 combines with J gene TRBJ2-2; D unresolved. In germline, CDR1 is SGHNT, CDR2 YYREEE (reference sequence). CDR3 length: 15 residues. V dropped 0 bases and J dropped 1 base, with 7 bases sitting between them. The CDR3 nucleotides are TGTGCCAGCAGCTTGGTAACAGTGAACACCGGGGAGCTGTTTTTT. It codes for CASSLVTVNTGELFF.

The chain is built from TRBV7-3 and TRBJ2-3; 8 bases line up with TRBD2. Germline-derived CDR1 and CDR2 are SGHTA and FQGTGA. V lost 5 bases, J lost 2 bases, and 9 bases stayed unmatched. This CDR3 is built from 16 residues. CDR3 amino acids: CASSLRAGDSTDTQYF. CDR3 nucleotides: TGTGCCAGCAGCCTCCGAGCGGGGGACTCCACAGATACGCAGTATTTT. The full variable domain, its missing parts supplied by reference TRBV7-3 and TRBJ2-3, is GAGVSQTPSNKVTEKGKYVELRCDPISGHTALYWYRQSLGQGPEFLIYFQGTGAADDSGLPNDRFFAVRPEGSVSTLKIQRTERGDSAVYLCASSLRAGDSTDTQYFGPGTRLTVL.

The chain links TRBV9 to TRBJ2-7; TRBD2 might be the D (5 bases). The V end lost 0 bases, the J end lost 6 bases, and 16 bases lay between the germline ends. Germline CDR1 is SGDLS and CDR2 is YYNGEE. The CDR3 covers 15 residues. The CDR3 is CASSVEWTSLSEQYF. DNA of the CDR3: TGTGCCAGCAGCGTAGAGTGGACTTCTTTATCCGAGCAGTACTTC. The full variable domain, in which reference TRBV9 and TRBJ2-7 provide the parts outside the CDR3, is DSGVTQTPKHLITATGQRVTLRCSPRSGDLSVYWYQQSLDQGLQFLIQYYNGEERAKGNILERFSAQQFPDLHSELNLSSLELGDSALYFCASSVEWTSLSEQYFGPGTRLTVT.

The J gene is TRBJ2-6, the V gene TRBV5-1, with 11 bases that match TRBD1. J gave up 1 base and V 4 bases, and 10 bases lay outside the gene matches. This CDR3 is 19 amino acids long. The germline gives CDR1 SGHRS, CDR2 YFSETQ. The DNA for the CDR3 is TGCGCCAGCAGCATCGGGACAGGGGGGTCATTATCTGGGGCCAACGTCCTGACTTTC. This gives the protein CASSIGTGGSLSGANVLTF.

This rearrangement joins TRBV10-3 to TRBJ1-1, with TRBD1 identical over 8 bases. CDR3 length: 16 residues. Trimming took 1 base from V and 3 from J; bases not matched to a gene: 7. The germline CDR1 and CDR2 sequences are ENHRY and SYGVKD. This CDR3 reads CAISEYQTGGDTEAFF. The CDR3 DNA reads as TGTGCCATCAGTGAGTACCAAACAGGGGGAGACACTGAAGCTTTCTTT.

The chain couples TRBV6-5 to TRBJ1-1; D gene ambiguous. Looked up from germline, CDR1 is MNHEY and CDR2 is SVGAGI. This CDR3 region has 16 residues. Deletions cut 1 base from V and 1 base from J, with 13 bases between. The CDR3 DNA reads as TGTGCCAGCAGTTACTTACCCGGAGCAGCGAACACTGAAGCTTTCTTT. Its translation is CASSYLPGAANTEAFF.

This clone was counted between two and nine times. V gene TRBV25-1 combines with J gene TRBJ1-2; weak D call: TRBD1 (5 bases). Trimming removed 5 bases at V and 7 bases at J, with 20 bases between. The CDR3 extends over 15 amino acids. Germline CDR1 is MGHDK and CDR2 is SYGVNS. For the CDR3, the DNA is TGTGCCAGCAGTCCCACACTGGGGGGGGTAGGTGGCTACACCTTC. Protein product: CASSPTLGGVGGYTF.

The gene calls are TRBV15 and TRBJ2-5; D possibly corresponds to TRBD2 (6 bases). V was clipped by 10 bases and J by 2 bases, with 17 bases between them. The CDR3 has 14 amino acids. Germline V gene sequence: CDR1 LNHNV, CDR2 YYDKDF (reference sequence). For the CDR3, the DNA is TGTGCCAGACCGGGGGAGACAGAGCAAGAGACCCAGTACTTC. Translated: CARPGETEQETQYF.

This chain uses TRBV19 with TRBJ2-7; TRBD1 matches 7 bases. V lost 10 bases and J lost 0; bases outside the gene matches: 9. The CDR3 runs 14 residues. CDR1 is LNHDA, CDR2 SQIVND, per germline (reference sequence). The CDR3 protein is CATSGTVSSYEQYF. For the CDR3, the DNA is TGTGCCACTTCAGGGACAGTTAGCTCCTACGAGCAGTACTTC.

Many counts were recorded for this clone. This chain uses TRBV18 with TRBJ1-2; D is undetermined. The CDR3 consists of 15 residues. Germline V gives CDR1 KGHSH, CDR2 LQKENI. V lost 2 bases and J 0 bases, leaving 10 bases between the germline ends. This CDR3 is CASSPYRGANYGYTF. The CDR3 DNA reads as TGTGCCAGCTCACCATACCGGGGAGCTAACTATGGCTACACCTTC.

The rearrangement joins TRBV5-6 to TRBJ1-6; TRBD1 aligns across 7 bases. CDR1 and CDR2 (germline): SGHDT, YYEEEE. The V and J ends lost 4 bases and 7 bases, in that order; junction bases with no gene match: 5. The CDR3 sequence is 14 residues long. CDR3 in amino acids: CASSAGTENSPLHF. In DNA form, the CDR3 reads TGTGCCAGCAGCGCCGGGACAGAAAATTCACCCCTCCACTTT.

V and J are TRBV15 and TRBJ2-7; 13 bases are shared with TRBD2. In germline, CDR1 is LNHNV, CDR2 YYDKDF (reference sequence). The CDR3 has 15 amino acids. V trimming: 2 bases; J trimming: 6 bases; junction bases outside the gene matches: 4. As DNA, the CDR3 is TGTGCCACCAGCAGAACTAGCGGGAGGGCCCGCGAGCAGTACTTC. Its translation is CATSRTSGRAREQYF.

This clone turned up a few times. The chain has TRBV7-8 and TRBJ2-2, with 7 bases fitting TRBD1. After removal of 5 bases from V and 0 bases from J, the junction contained 3 bases not matched to a gene. This CDR3 is 15 amino acids long. Germline CDR1 reads SGHVS; CDR2 reads FQNEAQ. CDR3 DNA: TGTGCCAGCAGCAAAACAGGGGCGAACACCGGGGAGCTGTTTTTT. It specifies CASSKTGANTGELFF.

The chain is built from TRBV6-1 and TRBJ1-6; 7 bases align to TRBD1. The CDR3 is made up of 15 amino acids. V dropped 4 bases and J dropped 9; count of bases not matched to a gene: 9. Germline CDR1 and CDR2: MNHNS and SASEGT. The CDR3: CASSVSRGGRSPLHF. CDR3 DNA: TGTGCCAGCAGTGTCTCCAGAGGGGGCCGTTCACCCCTCCACTTT.

This chain joins TRBV4-3 and TRBJ1-4; possible D gene TRBD1, 5 bases. Germline CDR1 LGHNA, CDR2 YSLEER. This CDR3 is 15 amino acids long. Trimming took off 6 bases at V and 5 bases at J, with 16 bases between the two ends. The CDR3 coding sequence is TGCGCCAGCAGACCGATCGGGACTAGAAATGAAAAACTGTTTTTT. Its translation: CASRPIGTRNEKLFF.